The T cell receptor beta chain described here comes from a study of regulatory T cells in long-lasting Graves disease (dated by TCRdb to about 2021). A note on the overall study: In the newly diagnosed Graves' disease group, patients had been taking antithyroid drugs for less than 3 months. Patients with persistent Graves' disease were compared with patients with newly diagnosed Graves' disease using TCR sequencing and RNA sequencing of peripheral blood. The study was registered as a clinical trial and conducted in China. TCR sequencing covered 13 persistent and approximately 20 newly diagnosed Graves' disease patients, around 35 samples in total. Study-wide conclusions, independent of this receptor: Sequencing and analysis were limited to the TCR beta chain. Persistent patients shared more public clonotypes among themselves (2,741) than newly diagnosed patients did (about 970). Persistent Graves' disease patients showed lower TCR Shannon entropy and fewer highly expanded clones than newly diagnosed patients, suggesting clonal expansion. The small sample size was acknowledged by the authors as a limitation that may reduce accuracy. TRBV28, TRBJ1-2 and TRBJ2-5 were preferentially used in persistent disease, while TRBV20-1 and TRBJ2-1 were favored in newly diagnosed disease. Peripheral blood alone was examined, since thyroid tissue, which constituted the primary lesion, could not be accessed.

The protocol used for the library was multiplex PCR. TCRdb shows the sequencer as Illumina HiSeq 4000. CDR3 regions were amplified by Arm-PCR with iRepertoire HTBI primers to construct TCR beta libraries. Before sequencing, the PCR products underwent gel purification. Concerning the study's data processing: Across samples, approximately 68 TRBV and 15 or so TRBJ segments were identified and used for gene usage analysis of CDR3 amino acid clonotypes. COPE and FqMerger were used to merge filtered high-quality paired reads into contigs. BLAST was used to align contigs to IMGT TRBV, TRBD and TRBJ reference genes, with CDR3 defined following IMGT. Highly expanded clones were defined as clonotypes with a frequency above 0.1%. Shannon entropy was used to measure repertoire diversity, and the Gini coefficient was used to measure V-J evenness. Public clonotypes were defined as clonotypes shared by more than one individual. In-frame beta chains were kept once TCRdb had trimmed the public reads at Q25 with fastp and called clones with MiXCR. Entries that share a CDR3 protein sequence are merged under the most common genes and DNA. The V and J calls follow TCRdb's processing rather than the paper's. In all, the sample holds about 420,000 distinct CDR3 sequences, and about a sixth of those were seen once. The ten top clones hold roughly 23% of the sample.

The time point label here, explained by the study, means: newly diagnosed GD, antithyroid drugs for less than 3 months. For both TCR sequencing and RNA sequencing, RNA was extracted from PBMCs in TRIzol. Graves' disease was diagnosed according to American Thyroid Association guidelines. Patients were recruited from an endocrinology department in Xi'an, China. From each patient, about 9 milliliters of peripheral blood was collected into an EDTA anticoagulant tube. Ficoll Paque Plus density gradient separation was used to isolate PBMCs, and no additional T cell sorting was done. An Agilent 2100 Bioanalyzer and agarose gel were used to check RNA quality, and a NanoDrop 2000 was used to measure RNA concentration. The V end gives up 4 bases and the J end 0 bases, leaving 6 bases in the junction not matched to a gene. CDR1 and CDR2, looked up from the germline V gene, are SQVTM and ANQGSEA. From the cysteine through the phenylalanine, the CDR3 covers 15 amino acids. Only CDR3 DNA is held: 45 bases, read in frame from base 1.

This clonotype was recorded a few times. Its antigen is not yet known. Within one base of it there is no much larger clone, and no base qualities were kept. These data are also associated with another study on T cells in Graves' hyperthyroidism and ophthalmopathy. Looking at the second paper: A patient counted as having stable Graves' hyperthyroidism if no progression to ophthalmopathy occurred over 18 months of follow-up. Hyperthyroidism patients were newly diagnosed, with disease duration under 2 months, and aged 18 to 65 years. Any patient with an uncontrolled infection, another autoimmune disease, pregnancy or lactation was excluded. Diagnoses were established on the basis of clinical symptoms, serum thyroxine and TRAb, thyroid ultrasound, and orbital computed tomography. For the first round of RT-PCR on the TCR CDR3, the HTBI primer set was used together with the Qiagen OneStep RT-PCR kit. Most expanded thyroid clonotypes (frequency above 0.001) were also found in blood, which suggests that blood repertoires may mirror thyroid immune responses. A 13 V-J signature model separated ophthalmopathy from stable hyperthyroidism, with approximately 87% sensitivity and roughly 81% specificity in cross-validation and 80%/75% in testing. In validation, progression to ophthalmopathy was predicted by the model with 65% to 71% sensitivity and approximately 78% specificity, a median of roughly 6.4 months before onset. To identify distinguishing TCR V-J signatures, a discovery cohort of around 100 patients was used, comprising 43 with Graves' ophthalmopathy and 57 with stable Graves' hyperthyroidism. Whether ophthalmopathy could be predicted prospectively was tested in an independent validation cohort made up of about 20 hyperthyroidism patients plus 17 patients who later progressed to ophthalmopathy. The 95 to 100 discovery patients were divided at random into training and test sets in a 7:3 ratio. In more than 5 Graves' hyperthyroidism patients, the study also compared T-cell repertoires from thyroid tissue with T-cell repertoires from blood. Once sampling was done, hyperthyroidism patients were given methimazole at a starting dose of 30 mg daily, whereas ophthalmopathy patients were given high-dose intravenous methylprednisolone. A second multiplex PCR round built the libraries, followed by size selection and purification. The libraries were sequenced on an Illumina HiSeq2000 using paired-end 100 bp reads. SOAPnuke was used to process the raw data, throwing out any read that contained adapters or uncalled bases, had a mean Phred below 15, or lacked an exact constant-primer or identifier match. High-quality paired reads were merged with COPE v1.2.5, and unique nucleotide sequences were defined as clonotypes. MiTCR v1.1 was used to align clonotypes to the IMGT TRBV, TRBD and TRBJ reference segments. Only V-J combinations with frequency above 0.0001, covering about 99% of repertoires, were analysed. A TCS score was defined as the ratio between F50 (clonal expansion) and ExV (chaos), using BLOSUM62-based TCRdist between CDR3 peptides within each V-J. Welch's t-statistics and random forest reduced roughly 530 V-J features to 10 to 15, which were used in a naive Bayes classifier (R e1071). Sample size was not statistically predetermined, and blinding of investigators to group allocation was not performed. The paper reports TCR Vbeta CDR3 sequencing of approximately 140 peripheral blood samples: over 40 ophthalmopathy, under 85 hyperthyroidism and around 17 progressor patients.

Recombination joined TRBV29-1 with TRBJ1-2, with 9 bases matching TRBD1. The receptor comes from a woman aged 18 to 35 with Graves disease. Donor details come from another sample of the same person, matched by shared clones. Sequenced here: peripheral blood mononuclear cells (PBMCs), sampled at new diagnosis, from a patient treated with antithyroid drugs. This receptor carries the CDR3 CSVGRDRVTNYGYTF. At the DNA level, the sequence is TGCAGCGTTGGCCGGGACAGGGTCACTAACTATGGCTACACCTTC.